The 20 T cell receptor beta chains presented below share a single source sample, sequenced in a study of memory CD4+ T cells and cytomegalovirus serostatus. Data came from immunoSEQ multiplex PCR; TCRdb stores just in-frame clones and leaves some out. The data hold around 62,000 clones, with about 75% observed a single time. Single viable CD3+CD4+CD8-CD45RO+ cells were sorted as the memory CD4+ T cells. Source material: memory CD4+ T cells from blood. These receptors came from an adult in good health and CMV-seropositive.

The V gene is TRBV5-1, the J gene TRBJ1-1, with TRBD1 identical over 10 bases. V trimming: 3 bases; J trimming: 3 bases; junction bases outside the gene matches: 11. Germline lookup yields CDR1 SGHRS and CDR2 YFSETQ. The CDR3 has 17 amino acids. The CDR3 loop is CASSSWDRGPGDTEAFF. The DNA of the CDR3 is TGCGCCAGCAGCTCCTGGGACAGGGGCCCCGGGGACACTGAAGCTTTCTTT.

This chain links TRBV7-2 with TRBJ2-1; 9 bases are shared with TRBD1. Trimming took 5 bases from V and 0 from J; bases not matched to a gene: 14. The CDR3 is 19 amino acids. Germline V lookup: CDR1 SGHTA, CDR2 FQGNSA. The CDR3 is CASSHGQGIILSSYNEQFF. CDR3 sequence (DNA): TGTGCCAGCAGCCACGGACAGGGGATTATACTGAGCTCCTACAATGAGCAGTTCTTC.

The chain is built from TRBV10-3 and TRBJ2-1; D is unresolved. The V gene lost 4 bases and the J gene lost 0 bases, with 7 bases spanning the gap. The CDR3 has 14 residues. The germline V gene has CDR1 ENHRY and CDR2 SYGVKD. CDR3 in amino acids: CAISGSSSYNEQFF. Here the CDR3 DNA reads TGTGCCATCAGTGGTTCTAGCTCCTACAATGAGCAGTTCTTC.

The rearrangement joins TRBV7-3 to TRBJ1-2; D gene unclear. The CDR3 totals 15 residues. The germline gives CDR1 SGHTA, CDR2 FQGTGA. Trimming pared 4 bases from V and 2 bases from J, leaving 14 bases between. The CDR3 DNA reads TGTGCCAGCAGCTCGTCAGGTCCCAGGAACTATGGCTACACCTTC. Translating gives CASSSSGPRNYGYTF.

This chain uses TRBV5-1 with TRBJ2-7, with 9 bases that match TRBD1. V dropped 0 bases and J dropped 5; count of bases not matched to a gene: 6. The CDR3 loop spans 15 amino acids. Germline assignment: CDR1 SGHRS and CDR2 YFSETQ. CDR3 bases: TGCGCCAGCAGCTTGGGGGACAGGGTGGACGACGAGCAGTACTTC. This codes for CASSLGDRVDDEQYF.

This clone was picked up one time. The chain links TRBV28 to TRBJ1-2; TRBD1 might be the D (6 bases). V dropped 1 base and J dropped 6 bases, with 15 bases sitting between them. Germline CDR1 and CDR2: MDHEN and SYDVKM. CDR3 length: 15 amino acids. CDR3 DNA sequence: TGTGCCAGCAGTTTATTTCCAGGGGAAGAAGATGGCTACACCTTC. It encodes CASSLFPGEEDGYTF.

CDR3 in amino acids: CASSFRDRSYEQYF. DNA of the CDR3: TGTGCCAGCAGCTTCCGGGACAGATCCTACGAGCAGTACTTC. The chain carries TRBV5-8 and TRBJ2-7; the match to TRBD1 covers 7 bases. Germline CDR1 and CDR2: SGHTS and YDEGEE. Losses at the gene ends were 2 bases for V and 1 base for J; bases not matched to a gene: 3. This CDR3 region has 14 residues.

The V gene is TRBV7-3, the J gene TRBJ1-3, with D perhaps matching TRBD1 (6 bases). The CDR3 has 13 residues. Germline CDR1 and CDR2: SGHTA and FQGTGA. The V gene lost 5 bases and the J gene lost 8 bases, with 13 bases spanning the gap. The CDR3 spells CASSILQGDTIYF. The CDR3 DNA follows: TGTGCCAGCAGCATCCTACAGGGTGACACCATATATTTT. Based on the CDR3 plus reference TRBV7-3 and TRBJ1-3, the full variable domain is GAGVSQTPSNKVTEKGKYVELRCDPISGHTALYWYRQSLGQGPEFLIYFQGTGAADDSGLPNDRFFAVRPEGSVSTLKIQRTERGDSAVYLCASSILQGDTIYFGEGSWLTVV.

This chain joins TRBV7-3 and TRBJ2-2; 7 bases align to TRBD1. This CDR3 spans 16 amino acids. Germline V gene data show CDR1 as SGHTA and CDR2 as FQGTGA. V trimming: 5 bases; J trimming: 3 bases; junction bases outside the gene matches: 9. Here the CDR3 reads CASSTNKGAHTGELFF. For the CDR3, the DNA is TGTGCCAGCAGCACCAACAAGGGGGCGCACACCGGGGAGCTGTTTTTT.

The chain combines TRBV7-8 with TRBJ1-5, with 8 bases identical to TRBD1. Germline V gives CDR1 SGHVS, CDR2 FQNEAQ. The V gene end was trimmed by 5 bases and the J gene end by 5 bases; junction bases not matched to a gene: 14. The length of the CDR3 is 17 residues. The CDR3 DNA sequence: TGTGCCAGCAGCCATTCCGCGGGACAGGCCGCCTATCAGCCCCAGCATTTT. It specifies CASSHSAGQAAYQPQHF.

This CDR3 reads CASSWGQRGPQHF. The CDR3 DNA reads as TGTGCCAGCAGCTGGGGCCAGCGAGGGCCCCAGCATTTT. The chain uses TRBV7-9 and TRBJ1-5, with D maybe TRBD1 (5 bases). Germline loops: CDR1 SEHNR, CDR2 FQNEAQ (reference sequence). CDR3 length: 13 residues. V lost 4 bases to trimming and J lost 9 bases, with 13 bases between them.

The CDR3 coding sequence is TGCAGCGCCGCCACGGAGCTTCCGACCCAAGCTTTCTTT. It codes for CSAATELPTQAFF. This chain connects TRBV29-1 to TRBJ1-1; D call uncertain. The CDR3 is 13 residues long. V dropped 7 bases and J dropped 9 bases, with 21 bases sitting between them. Looked up from germline, CDR1 is SQVTM and CDR2 is ANQGSEA.

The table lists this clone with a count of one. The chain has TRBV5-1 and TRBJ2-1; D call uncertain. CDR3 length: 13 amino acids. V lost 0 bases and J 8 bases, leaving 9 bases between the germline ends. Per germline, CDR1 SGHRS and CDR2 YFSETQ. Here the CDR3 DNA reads TGCGCCAGCAGCTTGGGGAGTAGGTATGAGCAGTTCTTC. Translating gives CASSLGSRYEQFF.

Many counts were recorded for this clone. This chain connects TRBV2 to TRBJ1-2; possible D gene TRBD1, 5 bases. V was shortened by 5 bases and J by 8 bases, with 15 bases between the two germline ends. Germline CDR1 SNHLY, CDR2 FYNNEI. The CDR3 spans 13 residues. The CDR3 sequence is CASSRVGESGYTF. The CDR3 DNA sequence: TGTGCCAGCAGTAGGGTGGGGGAATCGGGCTACACCTTC.

The chain's CDR3 is CASSLAQFGGEQYF. In nucleotides, the CDR3 is TGTGCCAGCAGCTTAGCACAATTCGGCGGCGAGCAGTACTTC. The rearrangement joins TRBV7-9 to TRBJ2-7; D remains unclear. This CDR3 spans 14 amino acids. With 0 bases removed from V and 6 bases from J, the gap between germline ends came to 12 bases. Germline loops: CDR1 SEHNR, CDR2 FQNEAQ (reference sequence).

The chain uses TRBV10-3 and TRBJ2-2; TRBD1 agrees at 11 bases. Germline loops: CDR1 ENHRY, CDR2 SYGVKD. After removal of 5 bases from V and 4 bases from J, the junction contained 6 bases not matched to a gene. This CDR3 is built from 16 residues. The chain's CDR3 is CAISRTGGGGTGELFF. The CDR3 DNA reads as TGTGCCATCAGTAGGACAGGGGGCGGTGGCACCGGGGAGCTGTTTTTT.

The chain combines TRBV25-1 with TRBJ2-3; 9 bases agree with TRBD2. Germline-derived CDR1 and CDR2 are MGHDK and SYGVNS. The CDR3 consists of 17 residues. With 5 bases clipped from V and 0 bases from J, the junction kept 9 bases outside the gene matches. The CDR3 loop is CASSQNRGGGSTDTQYF. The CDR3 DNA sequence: TGTGCCAGCAGTCAGAATCGCGGGGGGGGTAGCACAGATACGCAGTATTTT.

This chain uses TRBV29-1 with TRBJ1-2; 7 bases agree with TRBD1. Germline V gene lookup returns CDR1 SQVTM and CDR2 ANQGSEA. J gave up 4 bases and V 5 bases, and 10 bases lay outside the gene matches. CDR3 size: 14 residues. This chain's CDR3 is CSVPSQGQLYGYTF. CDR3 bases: TGCAGCGTTCCCTCCCAGGGACAGCTCTATGGCTACACCTTC.

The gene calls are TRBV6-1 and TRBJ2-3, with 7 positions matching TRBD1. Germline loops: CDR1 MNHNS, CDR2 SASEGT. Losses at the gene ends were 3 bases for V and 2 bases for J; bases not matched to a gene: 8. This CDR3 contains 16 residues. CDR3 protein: CASSDLGGQHTDTQYF. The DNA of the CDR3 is TGTGCCAGCAGTGACCTAGGGGGACAGCACACAGATACGCAGTATTTT.

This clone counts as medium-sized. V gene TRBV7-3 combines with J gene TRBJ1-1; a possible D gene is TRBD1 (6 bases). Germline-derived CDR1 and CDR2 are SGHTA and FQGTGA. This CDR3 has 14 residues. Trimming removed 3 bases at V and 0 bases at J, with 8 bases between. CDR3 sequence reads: CASSLDRVNTEAFF. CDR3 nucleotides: TGTGCCAGCAGCTTGGACAGAGTGAACACTGAAGCTTTCTTT.